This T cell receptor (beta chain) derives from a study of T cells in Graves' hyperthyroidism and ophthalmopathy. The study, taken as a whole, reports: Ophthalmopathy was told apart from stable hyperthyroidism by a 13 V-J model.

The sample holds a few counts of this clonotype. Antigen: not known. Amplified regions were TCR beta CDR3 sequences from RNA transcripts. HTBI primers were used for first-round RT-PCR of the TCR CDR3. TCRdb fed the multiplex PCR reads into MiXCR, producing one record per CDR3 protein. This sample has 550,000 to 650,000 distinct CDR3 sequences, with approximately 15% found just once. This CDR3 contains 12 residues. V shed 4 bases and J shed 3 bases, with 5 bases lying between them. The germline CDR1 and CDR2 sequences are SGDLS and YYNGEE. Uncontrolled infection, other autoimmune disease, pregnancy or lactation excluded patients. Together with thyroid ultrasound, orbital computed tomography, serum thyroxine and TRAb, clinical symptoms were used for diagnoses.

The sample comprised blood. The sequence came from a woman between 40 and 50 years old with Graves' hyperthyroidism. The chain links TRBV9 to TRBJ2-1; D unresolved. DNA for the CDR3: TGTGCCAGCAGCAGTGACTACAATGAGCAGTTCTTC. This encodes CASSSDYNEQFF.